Presented here are 11 T cell receptor beta chains from one specimen sequenced in a study of PD-1 blockade in classical Hodgkin lymphoma. Time point defined: cycle 4 day 1 (C4D1), after about 6 weeks of nivolumab. Patients all relapsed after autologous stem cell transplantation, and there was variation in brentuximab vedotin exposure. Using immunoSEQ multiplex PCR, the repertoire was profiled, and TCRdb retains in-frame clones only, with some absent. Among under 25,000 clones listed, about 70% were seen once. Sequenced here: peripheral blood mononuclear cells (PBMCs), sampled before the fourth cycle of nivolumab. These receptors all come from a human donor with classical Hodgkin lymphoma.

This sequence joins TRBV15 and TRBJ2-2; D is perhaps TRBD2 (6 bases). This CDR3 contains 13 residues. Trimming left V 2 bases short and J 8 bases short, with 9 bases between. Germline V CDR1 and CDR2: LNHNV, YYDKDF (reference sequence). CDR3 nucleotide sequence: TGTGCCACCAGCAGATGGGGGGTTGGGGAGCTGTTTTTT. Protein sequence: CATSRWGVGELFF.

In the case of this clone: This sample includes further DNA sequences coding for the same CDR3. V gene TRBV9 combines with J gene TRBJ2-3; D is unclear. The germline V gene encodes CDR1 SGDLS and CDR2 YYNGEE. This CDR3 is built from 11 residues. The V gene lost 4 bases and the J gene lost 0 bases, with 0 bases spanning the gap. CDR3 DNA sequence: TGTGCCAGCAGCAGCACAGATACGCAGTATTTT. The encoded protein is CASSSTDTQYF. Drawing the rest from reference TRBV9 and TRBJ2-3, the complete variable domain is DSGVTQTPKHLITATGQRVTLRCSPRSGDLSVYWYQQSLDQGLQFLIQYYNGEERAKGNILERFSAQQFPDLHSELNLSSLELGDSALYFCASSSTDTQYFGPGTRLTVL.

The rearrangement joins TRBV28 to TRBJ2-1, with 13 positions matching TRBD2. Germline V gives CDR1 MDHEN, CDR2 SYDVKM. Trimming cost V 6 bases and J 10 bases; bases outside gene matches: 6. The CDR3 extends over 14 amino acids. CDR3 in amino acids: CASRPGLAGKEQFF. For the CDR3, the DNA is TGTGCCAGCAGACCGGGACTAGCGGGAAAGGAGCAGTTCTTC.

The genes are TRBV11-3 and TRBJ2-5; TRBD2 agrees at 15 bases. Germline loops: CDR1 SGHNT, CDR2 YENEEA. The CDR3 extends over 17 amino acids. J lost 4 bases, V lost 4 bases, and 7 bases had no gene match. The CDR3 coding sequence is TGTGCCAGCAGCTCGGGACTAGCGGGGGGTTCCGTAGAGACCCAGTACTTC. This codes for CASSSGLAGGSVETQYF.

This chain connects TRBV18 to TRBJ1-1, with D unclear. This CDR3 comprises 14 residues. V lost 1 base and J lost 8, with 14 bases in between. Germline values: CDR1 KGHSH, CDR2 LQKENI. The CDR3 sequence: CASSPQPGPQEAFF. The CDR3 DNA is TGTGCCAGCTCACCACAGCCGGGCCCTCAGGAAGCTTTCTTT. The whole variable domain, remainder taken from reference TRBV18 and TRBJ1-1, is NAGVMQNPRHLVRRRGQEARLRCSPMKGHSHVYWYRQLPEEGLKFMVYLQKENIIDESGMPKERFSAEFPKEGPSILRIQQVVRGDSAAYFCASSPQPGPQEAFFGQGTRLTVV.

V and J are TRBV27 and TRBJ2-5, with D perhaps TRBD2 (5 bases). TRBJ2-7 matches the DNA end more closely, so the J call is doubtful. CDR3 size: 14 residues. Germline V gene data show CDR1 as MNHEY and CDR2 as SMNVEV (reference sequence). CDR3 nucleotides: TGTGCCAGCAGTTTGGCGGGCCGCTCCTACGAGCAGTACTTC. Protein sequence: CASSLAGRSYEQYF.

CDR3 loop: CASSWTGGLGANVLTF. The CDR3 coding sequence is TGCGCCAGCAGCTGGACAGGGGGCCTTGGGGCCAACGTCCTGACTTTC. The chain is built from TRBV5-1 and TRBJ2-6; 11 nucleotides line up with TRBD1. The CDR3 runs 16 residues. Germline lookup yields CDR1 SGHRS and CDR2 YFSETQ. With V trimmed by 3 bases and J by 3 bases, 2 bases remained unmatched.

CDR3 region: CASSSYGGFETQYF. The CDR3 region has the DNA TGTGCCAGCAGCTCCTACGGGGGCTTTGAGACCCAGTACTTC. The chain combines TRBV7-3 with TRBJ2-5; D tentatively fits TRBD1 or TRBD2 (6 bases each). CDR3 length: 14 residues. The V gene's germline CDR1 is SGHTA and CDR2 FQGTGA. Trimming cost V 4 bases and J 5 bases, with 14 bases left between them.

The chain combines TRBV29-1 with TRBJ1-1, with 12 bases matching TRBD1. CDR3 length equals 16 residues. The germline V gene has CDR1 SQVTM and CDR2 ANQGSEA. Trimming cost V 6 bases and J 1 base; bases outside gene matches: 9. CDR3 nucleotide sequence: TGCAGCGTATTCGGGACAGGGGGCATTAGGAACACTGAAGCTTTCTTT. It codes for CSVFGTGGIRNTEAFF.

This clone is medium-sized (0.01 to 0.1%) in the sample. The rearrangement links TRBV27 to TRBJ1-1; 9 bases are a match to TRBD1. CDR3 length: 14 amino acids. The trim removed 7 bases at V and 4 bases at J, leaving 7 bases unmatched. From germline, CDR1 is MNHEY and CDR2 SMNVEV (reference sequence). The CDR3 loop reads CASTPGQGSTEAFF. In DNA, the CDR3 is TGTGCCAGCACCCCGGGACAGGGATCCACTGAAGCTTTCTTT.

This clone is deemed large. V usage is TRBV7-3 and J usage is TRBJ2-3; tentatively, D is TRBD1 or TRBD2 (5 bases each). The CDR3 contains 15 residues. Trimming shortened V by 5 bases and J by 1 base, and 13 bases separated the two germline ends. Per germline, CDR1 SGHTA and CDR2 FQGTGA. Here the CDR3 reads CASSPLGAGTDTQYF. The CDR3 nucleotides read TGTGCCAGCAGCCCCCTCGGGGCGGGCACAGATACGCAGTATTTT.